The 29 T cell receptor beta chains below were found in one sample sequenced in a study of T cells in Graves' hyperthyroidism and ophthalmopathy. Authors of the study amplified TCR beta CDR3 regions from RNA transcripts. HTBI primers were used for first-round RT-PCR of the TCR CDR3. TCRdb re-derived calls from the multiplex PCR reads in MiXCR, one entry per CDR3 protein. Of 280,000 or so distinct CDR3 sequences listed, 25% to 30% were seen once; the top ten hold approximately 25%. The sequencing sample was made of blood. The receptors here all came from a man aged 40-55 years with Graves' hyperthyroidism that later progressed to Graves' ophthalmopathy.

The chain couples TRBV6-2 or TRBV6-3 to TRBJ2-7; TRBD1 matches 7 bases. This CDR3 comprises 15 residues. Germline CDR1 is MNHEY and CDR2 is SVGEGT. The V and J ends lost 2 bases and 4 bases, in that order; junction bases with no gene match: 8. The CDR3 loop reads CASSYGQDGAYEQYF. CDR3 sequence (DNA): TGTGCCAGCAGTTACGGACAGGATGGGGCTTACGAGCAGTACTTC.

This chain links TRBV29-1 with TRBJ2-4; D call uncertain. Trimming left V 0 bases short and J 9 bases short, with 9 bases between. CDR1 and CDR2 from the germline V gene are SQVTM and ANQGSEA. The CDR3 runs 12 residues. The CDR3 loop reads CSVEDQVGIQYF. The CDR3 region has the DNA TGCAGCGTTGAAGATCAGGTCGGCATTCAGTACTTC.

This clonotype has at least ten counts. The chain uses TRBV4-1 and TRBJ2-7; 12 positions agree with TRBD2. Germline CDR1 and CDR2: MGHRA and YSYEKL. This CDR3 has 15 residues. After removal of 1 base from V and 4 bases from J, the junction contained 2 bases not matched to a gene. CDR3 sequence: CASSQGTSGMYEQYF. In DNA form, the CDR3 reads TGCGCCAGCAGCCAAGGGACTAGCGGGATGTACGAGCAGTACTTC.

Many counts were recorded for this clonotype. This sequence joins TRBV5-5 and TRBJ2-7, with TRBD2 matching 12 bases. CDR3 length: 15 residues. The V gene end was trimmed by 6 bases and the J gene end by 4 bases; junction bases not matched to a gene: 8. The germline CDR1 and CDR2 sequences are SGHKS and YYEKEE (reference sequence). The CDR3 loop reads CASKVLAGGRYEQYF. The CDR3 region has the DNA TGTGCCAGCAAAGTGCTAGCGGGAGGGCGGTACGAGCAGTACTTC.

This clonotype was picked up many times. The chain joins TRBV6-5 to TRBJ1-2; D not certain. V was shortened by 9 bases and J by 4 bases, with 21 bases between the two germline ends. CDR3 size: 15 residues. Germline loops: CDR1 MNHEY, CDR2 SVGAGI. CDR3 sequence (DNA): TGTGCCAGTAGCCCCGGAACTACACCCGTCTATGGCTACACCTTC. Translated, it gives CASSPGTTPVYGYTF.

The chain links TRBV6-2 or TRBV6-3 to TRBJ1-1; D unresolved. Trimming shortened V by 2 bases and J by 0 bases, and 13 bases separated the two germline ends. This CDR3 region has 16 residues. Germline assignment: CDR1 MNHEY and CDR2 SVGEGT. The CDR3 protein is CASSYQLEQLNTEAFF. The CDR3 DNA follows: TGTGCCAGCAGTTACCAGCTCGAACAGTTGAACACTGAAGCTTTCTTT.

The chain combines TRBV12-3 or TRBV12-4 with TRBJ1-1; 8 nucleotides match TRBD1. The V and J ends lost 6 bases and 4 bases, in that order; junction bases with no gene match: 10. CDR3 length equals 15 residues. CDR3 region: CASSPRDRTATEAFF. In DNA, the CDR3 is TGTGCCAGCAGCCCCCGGGACAGGACGGCCACTGAAGCTTTCTTT.

This clonotype was observed at least ten times. CDR3 sequence reads: CSAATGMNTEAFF. The CDR3, as DNA: TGCAGTGCGGCCACTGGGATGAACACTGAAGCTTTCTTT. The V call is TRBV20-1, the J call TRBJ1-1; D not resolved. The CDR3 runs 13 residues. CDR1 and CDR2 (germline): DFQATT, SNEGSKA (reference sequence). The V and J ends lost 6 bases and 0 bases respectively, with 11 bases between them.

This clonotype was observed many times. The chain uses TRBV12-5 and TRBJ2-7; D might be TRBD1 or TRBD2, each matching 5 bases. This CDR3 is built from 13 residues. V lost 7 bases and J lost 3, with 13 bases in between. Germline V gene lookup returns CDR1 LGHNT and CDR2 FRNRAP. CDR3 in DNA: TGTGCTAGTGCAGAAGGGGACCTCTACGAGCAGTACTTC. Encoded protein: CASAEGDLYEQYF.

There are many counts of this clonotype. The chain couples TRBV2 to TRBJ2-5; TRBD2 matches at 9 bases. Unmatched junction bases numbered 15, after V lost 6 bases and J lost 7 bases. Germline-derived CDR1 and CDR2 are SNHLY and FYNNEI. This CDR3 region has 16 residues. The CDR3 reads CASRIDGGTSRRTQYF. For the CDR3, the DNA is TGTGCCAGCAGGATTGATGGAGGGACTAGCCGGCGGACCCAGTACTTC. The variable domain in full, completed from reference TRBV2 and TRBJ2-5, reads EPEVTQTPSHQVTQMGQEVILRCVPISNHLYFYWYRQILGQKVEFLVSFYNNEISEKSEIFDDQFSVERPDGSNFTLKIRSTKLEDSAMYFCASRIDGGTSRRTQYFGPGTRLLVL.

This clonotype was recorded many times. The chain couples TRBV7-3 to TRBJ1-1, with D hard to call. There are 16 residues in the CDR3. Germline CDR1 is SGHTA and CDR2 is FQGTGA. V dropped 1 base and J dropped 0 bases, with 12 bases sitting between them. CDR3 amino acids: CASSLRPLGLNTEAFF. CDR3 sequence (DNA): TGTGCCAGCAGCTTAAGGCCCCTAGGCCTGAACACTGAAGCTTTCTTT. Variable domain in full (rest from reference TRBV7-3 and TRBJ1-1): GAGVSQTPSNKVTEKGKYVELRCDPISGHTALYWYRQSLGQGPEFLIYFQGTGAADDSGLPNDRFFAVRPEGSVSTLKIQRTERGDSAVYLCASSLRPLGLNTEAFFGQGTRLTVV.

Many counts were recorded for this clonotype. A read error may account for a junction end that differs from germline. The chain uses TRBV5-5 and TRBJ2-5; 7 bases agree with TRBD2. Germline V CDR1 and CDR2: SGHKS, YYEKEE (reference sequence). The CDR3 length is 13 residues. CDR3 residues: CASSLGGEETQYF. CDR3 in DNA: TGCGCCAGCAGCTTGGGGGGGGAAGAGACCCAGTACTTC.

At least ten counts were recorded for this clonotype. This chain connects TRBV6-1 to TRBJ2-3, with D uncertain. The CDR3 is made up of 14 amino acids. V lost 8 bases to trimming and J lost 0 bases, with 12 bases between them. The V gene's germline CDR1 is MNHNS and CDR2 SASEGT. The chain's CDR3 is CASVRSHSTDTQYF. For the CDR3, the DNA is TGTGCCAGCGTGCGTAGCCATAGCACAGATACGCAGTATTTT.

This clonotype was observed many times. V is TRBV12-3 or TRBV12-4 and J is TRBJ1-5; the D gene could be TRBD1 or TRBD2 (6 bases each). The J call may be incorrect, as the DNA end agrees better with TRBJ2-3. The CDR3 has 17 amino acids. The DNA for the CDR3 is TGTGCCAGCAGTTTAGGTGTACGCCGCCGGGGGCCTCAGCCCCAGTATTTT. This sequence encodes CASSLGVRRRGPQPQYF.

This clonotype was seen only a few times. A much larger clone lies one base from this, so it may be a read error. The chain uses TRBV25-1 and TRBJ2-5, with 9 bases that match TRBD2. Germline CDR1 MGHDK, CDR2 SYGVNS. CDR3 length equals 13 residues. V shed 4 bases and J 4 bases; nucleotides not matched to a gene: 1. CDR3 amino acids: CASSARGGETQYF. CDR3 nucleotides: TGTGCCAGCAGTGCGCGGGGGGGAGAGACCCAGTACTTC. The full variable domain, with the rest looked up from reference TRBV25-1 and TRBJ2-5, is EADIYQTPRYLVIGTGKKITLECSQTMGHDKMYWYQQDPGMELHLIHYSYGVNSTEKGDLSSESTVSRIRTEHFPLTLESARPSHTSQYLCASSARGGETQYFGPGTRLLVL.

The DNA of the CDR3 is TGTGCCAGCAGTTACTCGACTAGTCTCGAGCAGTACTTC. Translated, it gives CASSYSTSLEQYF. The J gene is TRBJ2-7, the V gene TRBV6-5, with a weak D call TRBD2 (6 bases). Trimming stripped 0 bases from V and 6 bases from J, with 9 bases between. The CDR3 covers 13 residues. The germline CDR1 and CDR2 sequences are MNHEY and SVGAGI.

This chain joins TRBV12-3 or TRBV12-4 and TRBJ2-7, with TRBD1 as a possible D gene (6 bases). The CDR3 covers 12 residues. V lost 7 bases and J 5 bases, leaving 12 bases between the germline ends. The CDR3, as DNA: TGTGCCAGCATGAACAGGGAGAACGAGCAGTACTTC. The encoded protein is CASMNRENEQYF.

Ten or more counts support this clonotype. The chain is built from TRBV9 and TRBJ2-7, with D possibly being TRBD1 (6 bases). Trimming cost V 3 bases and J 6 bases, with 25 bases left between them. This CDR3 region has 17 residues. Germline CDR1 is SGDLS and CDR2 is YYNGEE. CDR3 sequence: CASSARQERTDFSEQYF. The CDR3 DNA is TGTGCCAGCAGCGCTCGACAGGAGAGAACGGACTTCTCCGAGCAGTACTTC.

This clonotype was seen at least ten times. The gene calls are TRBV12-5 and TRBJ1-1; D is uncertain. Germline assignment: CDR1 LGHNT and CDR2 FRNRAP. CDR3 length: 18 amino acids. Trimming took off 4 bases at V and 1 base at J, with 22 bases between the two ends. CDR3 residues: CASGSTSLLAPANTEAFF. The CDR3 DNA follows: TGTGCTAGTGGTTCCACATCTCTCTTGGCTCCAGCGAACACTGAAGCTTTCTTT.

This clonotype was picked up many times. The chain combines TRBV11-3 with TRBJ2-7; 7 nucleotides agree with TRBD2. The length of the CDR3 is 15 residues. Trimming at V came to 1 base and at J to 0 bases, leaving 3 bases not matched to a gene. Germline V lookup: CDR1 SGHNT, CDR2 YENEEA. The CDR3 loop reads CASSLVSSGSYEQYF. Here the CDR3 DNA reads TGTGCCAGCAGCTTAGTCTCTAGCGGCTCCTACGAGCAGTACTTC.

The sample holds many counts of this clonotype. J is TRBJ2-3 and V is TRBV12-5; D is unclear. Germline V lookup: CDR1 LGHNT, CDR2 FRNRAP. The CDR3 totals 13 residues. V was pared by 5 bases and J by 1 base, with 7 bases between. This CDR3 is CASGAGGTDTQYF. The CDR3 region has the DNA TGTGCTAGTGGTGCTGGGGGCACAGATACGCAGTATTTT.

This clonotype was observed many times. The chain recombines TRBV10-3 with TRBJ2-7; possibly TRBD1 for D (6 bases). Per the germline V gene, CDR1 is ENHRY and CDR2 is SYGVKD. The CDR3 runs to 13 residues. Trimming shortened V by 7 bases and J by 1 base, and 11 bases separated the two germline ends. The CDR3 spells CAINRVRSYEQYF. The CDR3 bases are TGTGCCATCAACAGGGTCCGATCCTACGAGCAGTACTTC.

This clonotype was observed a few times. A much larger clone lies a single base off, so this may be a read error. The chain uses TRBV7-9 and TRBJ2-7, with TRBD2 matching over 7 bases. The CDR3 is 15 residues long. J was trimmed by 2 bases and V by 8 bases; bases with no gene match: 12. CDR1 SEHNR and CDR2 FQNEAQ come from the germline V gene (reference sequence). CDR3 coding DNA: TGTGCCAGCGGGTGGGGGGGGAGGAGCCCCTACGAGCAGTACTTC. As protein: CASGWGGRSPYEQYF.

This clonotype was observed many times. The genes are TRBV19 and TRBJ1-5; no firm D call. V was shortened by 5 bases and J by 4 bases, with 9 bases between the two germline ends. This CDR3 region has 13 residues. The germline CDR1 and CDR2 sequences are LNHDA and SQIVND (reference sequence). The CDR3: CASSRAENQPQHF. Written as DNA, the CDR3 is TGTGCCAGTAGTCGGGCAGAAAATCAGCCCCAGCATTTT.

This chain links TRBV6-2 or TRBV6-3 with TRBJ1-5; 7 bases match TRBD1. The CDR3 extends over 16 amino acids. The V gene's germline CDR1 is MNHEY and CDR2 SVGEGT. J lost 1 base, V lost 2 bases, and 5 bases had no gene match. Here the CDR3 DNA reads TGTGCCAGCAGTTACGATCAGGGGGGAAGCAATCAGCCCCAGCATTTT. It codes for CASSYDQGGSNQPQHF.

The V and J genes are TRBV19 and TRBJ2-4, with 10 bases identical to TRBD1. Germline loops: CDR1 LNHDA, CDR2 SQIVND (reference sequence). This CDR3 spans 16 amino acids. V lost 5 bases, J lost 5 bases, and 9 bases stayed unmatched. The CDR3 reads CASSAWDRGEENIQYF. For the CDR3, the DNA is TGTGCCAGTAGTGCCTGGGACAGGGGAGAAGAAAACATTCAGTACTTC.

Ten or more counts support this clonotype. This rearrangement joins TRBV25-1 to TRBJ1-2; D is undetermined. Germline values: CDR1 MGHDK, CDR2 SYGVNS. This CDR3 comprises 13 residues. V lost 0 bases and J lost 8, with 10 bases in between. CDR3 sequence (DNA): TGTGCCAGCAGTGAATACCCGAGCGGCGGCTACACCTTC. Protein sequence: CASSEYPSGGYTF.

This clonotype was picked up many times. The chain recombines TRBV25-1 with TRBJ2-5; D gene unclear. Germline CDR1 and CDR2: MGHDK and SYGVNS. The CDR3 is 15 amino acids. The V gene lost 6 bases and the J gene lost 0 bases, with 14 bases spanning the gap. The CDR3 nucleotides are TGTGCCAGCAGCCGGGTAGTCGCGTACCAAGAGACCCAGTACTTC. Protein: CASSRVVAYQETQYF.

This clonotype was seen at least ten times. The chain couples TRBV6-1 to TRBJ1-1, with D unclear. V dropped 3 bases and J dropped 4 bases, with 12 bases sitting between them. Germline values: CDR1 MNHNS, CDR2 SASEGT. CDR3 length equals 14 residues. The chain's CDR3 is CASSDIQLFTEAFF. The CDR3, as DNA: TGTGCCAGCAGTGATATACAGTTATTCACTGAAGCTTTCTTT.